The present entry profiles one TCR beta chain with its context. Its cognate antigen is unknown. The V end lost 2 bases, the J end lost 5 bases, and 19 bases lay between the germline ends. Germline loops: CDR1 SGHTS, CDR2 YDEGEE. CDR3 size: 16 residues. This record comes from a study of cytomegalovirus exposure and HLA in healthy donors. The study's findings and limits: Listed as cytomegalovirus-associated were over 150 TCR beta chains. Most CMV-associated TCR beta chains were later found to appear HLA-restricted.

PCR employed 60 Vbeta and 13 Jbeta primers. Assay used: immunoSEQ multiplex PCR; TCRdb lists only in-frame clones, some missing. There are approximately 110,000 clones in the sample; roughly 74% occur only once, and about 3.5% lies in the top ten. The sequence was collected from a man in his forties in good health and CMV-seronegative. The V and J genes are TRBV5-8 and TRBJ1-1; D unclear. Sequenced input: PBMCs. The CDR3 DNA is TGTGCCAGCAGCTTAGAGGGTATTAGAAGGAGAACTGAAGCTTTCTTT. It encodes CASSLEGIRRRTEAFF.